Below, 27 T cell receptor beta chains from the same sample are listed, as sequenced in a study of OX40 agonist ivuxolimab in advanced cancers. The method was immunoSEQ multiplex PCR; TCRdb's version includes in-frame clones alone and lacks a portion of them. The sample has 35,000 to 50,000 clones, 85% to 90% seen once. Here the sequenced sample was CD4+ or CD8+ T cells sorted from blood, taken in a trial of the OX40 agonist ivuxolimab. These receptors originate from an adult with an advanced solid tumor such as melanoma, head and neck, liver or kidney cancer.

V is TRBV11-2 and J is TRBJ2-1; D perhaps matches TRBD1 (5 bases). V was pared by 4 bases and J by 8 bases, with 15 bases between. Germline V gene lookup returns CDR1 SGHAT and CDR2 FQNNGV. The CDR3 covers 14 residues. DNA for the CDR3: TGTGCCAGCAGCTCAAATTCCAGGGTCCATGAGCAGTTCTTC. It encodes CASSSNSRVHEQFF.

The V gene is TRBV27, the J gene TRBJ2-1, with D possibly being TRBD2 (6 bases). The CDR3 runs to 14 residues. CDR1 MNHEY and CDR2 SMNVEV come from the germline V gene (reference sequence). Between the trimmed V and J ends, which lost 3 bases and 2 bases, there was a span of 8 bases. CDR3 protein: CASSFSGAYNEQFF. The CDR3 DNA reads as TGTGCCAGCAGTTTCTCGGGGGCCTACAATGAGCAGTTCTTC.

In its sample, this clone was seen a few times. The chain has TRBV7-2 and TRBJ2-3; no clear D. The CDR3 spans 11 residues. The germline gives CDR1 SGHTA, CDR2 FQGNSA. V was clipped by 1 base and J by 12 bases, with 8 bases between them. The CDR3 coding sequence is TGTGCCAGCAGCTTAGAGGCGAGTCAGTATTTT. Translating gives CASSLEASQYF.

This chain links TRBV6-5 with TRBJ1-1, with D uncertain. Germline V gene data show CDR1 as MNHEY and CDR2 as SVGAGI. The CDR3 spans 13 residues. Trimming shortened V by 6 bases and J by 1 base, and 9 bases separated the two germline ends. This chain's CDR3 is CASSPRGNTEAFF. In DNA form, the CDR3 reads TGTGCCAGCAGCCCCAGAGGGAACACTGAAGCTTTCTTT.

This chain uses TRBV5-5 with TRBJ1-1; D call uncertain. Germline assignment: CDR1 SGHKS and CDR2 YYEKEE (reference sequence). V lost 0 bases and J lost 0, with 12 bases in between. There are 16 residues in the CDR3. The CDR3 spells CASSLDSGNMNTEAFF. The CDR3 DNA follows: TGTGCCAGCAGCTTGGATAGCGGCAATATGAACACTGAAGCTTTCTTT.

The chain is built from TRBV6-6 and TRBJ2-5; tentatively, D is TRBD1 (6 bases). CDR1 is MNHNY, CDR2 SVGAGI, per germline (reference sequence). This CDR3 comprises 13 residues. V was clipped by 1 base and J by 5 bases, with 8 bases between them. CDR3 in DNA: TGTGCCAGCAGTTACTGGGGGCGTGAGACCCAGTACTTC. Translating it yields CASSYWGRETQYF.

The chain uses TRBV28 and TRBJ1-2; tentatively, D is TRBD1 (5 bases). The germline V and J ends were trimmed by 2 bases and 8 bases, with 9 bases remaining between them. This CDR3 is built from 12 residues. Germline V gives CDR1 MDHEN, CDR2 SYDVKM. The CDR3: CASSLGGSGYTF. The CDR3 nucleotides are TGTGCCAGCAGTTTAGGGGGGTCCGGCTACACCTTC.

The V call is TRBV6-1, the J call TRBJ2-5; D call uncertain. The CDR3 has 11 residues. Germline CDR1 MNHNS, CDR2 SASEGT. Trimming took 6 bases from V and 4 from J, leaving 6 bases between them. The CDR3 loop is CASRAGETQYF. CDR3 coding DNA: TGTGCCAGCAGGGCAGGAGAGACCCAGTACTTC.

The genes are TRBV9 and TRBJ2-3; D gene uncertain. CDR3 length: 14 amino acids. With 2 bases removed from V and 2 bases from J, the gap between germline ends came to 9 bases. CDR1 SGDLS and CDR2 YYNGEE come from the germline V gene. The CDR3 bases are TGTGCCAGCAGCGTGGACCAGTTCACAGATACGCAGTATTTT. Its translation is CASSVDQFTDTQYF.

This clone was observed once. CDR3 sequence: CASSKTGVGYTF. The CDR3 coding sequence is TGTGCCAGCAGCAAGACAGGGGTAGGCTACACCTTC. This chain links TRBV9 with TRBJ1-2; TRBD1 aligns across 8 bases. Trimming removed 4 bases from V and 8 bases from J; junction bases left unmatched: 4. There are 12 residues in the CDR3. The germline CDR1 and CDR2 sequences are SGDLS and YYNGEE. Full variable domain (remainder filled in from reference TRBV9 and TRBJ1-2): DSGVTQTPKHLITATGQRVTLRCSPRSGDLSVYWYQQSLDQGLQFLIQYYNGEERAKGNILERFSAQQFPDLHSELNLSSLELGDSALYFCASSKTGVGYTFGSGTRLTVV.

Notes on this clone: A much larger clone lies a single base off, so this may be a read error. The rearrangement uses TRBV7-8 and TRBJ1-2; TRBD1 matches 10 bases. The CDR3 consists of 15 residues. Germline V CDR1 and CDR2: SGHVS, FQNEAQ. The J segment lost 8 bases and the V segment lost 1 base, leaving 7 bases of the junction unmatched. As DNA, the CDR3 is TGTGCCAGCAGCTTAGAGAGAGGACAGGGGGGGGGCTACACCTTC. Its translation: CASSLERGQGGGYTF.

As concerns this clone: Other nucleotide sequences from this sample produce the same CDR3. For the CDR3, the DNA is TGTGCCAGCAGTTCCCGGGACAGCAATCAGCCCCAGCATTTT. Protein sequence: CASSSRDSNQPQHF. The genes are TRBV9 and TRBJ1-5; D perhaps matches TRBD1 (5 bases). The CDR3 is 14 residues long. CDR1 is SGDLS, CDR2 YYNGEE, per germline. Deletions cut 5 bases from V and 1 base from J, with 10 bases between.

V gene TRBV6-1 combines with J gene TRBJ2-6; D is unclear. The germline CDR1 and CDR2 sequences are MNHNS and SASEGT. V lost 2 bases, J lost 0 bases, and 5 bases lay in between. The CDR3 sequence is 15 residues long. The DNA for the CDR3 is TGTGCCAGCAGTGAACTTAGCTCTGGGGCCAACGTCCTGACTTTC. Protein product: CASSELSSGANVLTF.

At least ten counts were recorded for this clone. The chain uses TRBV19 and TRBJ2-7; no clear D. V lost 5 bases to trimming and J lost 1 base, with 12 bases between them. The CDR3 covers 14 residues. Germline lookup yields CDR1 LNHDA and CDR2 SQIVND (reference sequence). This CDR3 reads CASSASPASYEQYF. In DNA, the CDR3 is TGTGCCAGTAGTGCCAGTCCTGCATCCTACGAGCAGTACTTC. Complete variable domain (other parts from reference TRBV19 and TRBJ2-7): DGGITQSPKYLFRKEGQNVTLSCEQNLNHDAMYWYRQDPGQGLRLIYYSQIVNDFQKGDIAEGYSVSREKKESFPLTVTSAQKNPTAFYLCASSASPASYEQYFGPGTRLTVT.

Concerning this clone: Its ends do not fully match the called genes, so a read error is possible. The chain combines TRBV15 with TRBJ2-1; 9 bases align to TRBD1. Germline lookup yields CDR1 LNHNV and CDR2 YYDKDF (reference sequence). This CDR3 has 15 residues. The CDR3 DNA follows: TGTGCCACCAGCAGTGCCGGGACAGGGTACAGTGAGCAGTTCTTC. Translation gives CATSSAGTGYSEQFF.

This sequence joins TRBV10-3 and TRBJ2-7, with D possibly matching TRBD2 (5 bases). V lost 6 bases, J lost 3 bases, and 15 bases lay in between. The CDR3 is made up of 14 amino acids. Germline V gene lookup returns CDR1 ENHRY and CDR2 SYGVKD. This CDR3 is CAIRPGEAFYEQYF. In DNA, the CDR3 is TGTGCCATCAGGCCCGGGGAAGCATTCTACGAGCAGTACTTC.

The chain is built from TRBV4-1 and TRBJ2-3, with 7 bases aligning to TRBD2. J lost 5 bases, V lost 1 base, and 9 bases had no gene match. This CDR3 region has 16 residues. CDR1 is MGHRA, CDR2 YSYEKL, per germline. CDR3: CASSQGDGGSLDTQYF. The CDR3, as DNA: TGCGCCAGCAGCCAAGGGGACGGGGGGAGTTTAGATACGCAGTATTTT.

The chain carries TRBV27 and TRBJ2-1, with TRBD2 matching over 8 bases. CDR3 size: 18 residues. Trimming at V came to 2 bases and at J to 0 bases, leaving 9 bases not matched to a gene. Per the germline V gene, CDR1 is MNHEY and CDR2 is SMNVEV (reference sequence). The CDR3 region has the DNA TGTGCCAGCAGTTTAGCGGGGGGCACCTCCTTCTCCTACAATGAGCAGTTCTTC. It encodes CASSLAGGTSFSYNEQFF.

The V gene is TRBV5-6, the J gene TRBJ2-5, with 7 positions matching TRBD2. Trimming cost V 0 bases and J 3 bases; bases outside gene matches: 2. Germline lookup yields CDR1 SGHDT and CDR2 YYEEEE. The CDR3 is 14 residues long. This CDR3 reads CASSLVGGEETQYF. Here the CDR3 DNA reads TGTGCCAGCAGCTTGGTTGGGGGGGAAGAGACCCAGTACTTC.

The CDR3 nucleotides are TGTGCCAGCAGCTTGGTTTATAGCTCGGGACAGTCCTACGAGCAGTACTTC. This sequence encodes CASSLVYSSGQSYEQYF. The chain has TRBV5-6 and TRBJ2-7; 7 bases are a match to TRBD1. CDR3 size: 17 residues. V lost 0 bases, J lost 1 base, and 10 bases stayed unmatched. Germline CDR1 reads SGHDT; CDR2 reads YYEEEE. The full variable domain, with the rest looked up from reference TRBV5-6 and TRBJ2-7, is DAGVTQSPTHLIKTRGQQVTLRCSPKSGHDTVSWYQQALGQGPQFIFQYYEEEERQRGNFPDRFSGHQFPNYSSELNVNALLLGDSALYLCASSLVYSSGQSYEQYFGPGTRLTVT.

This clone was observed a handful of times. The chain links TRBV4-3 to TRBJ2-7, with 8 positions matching TRBD1. This CDR3 comprises 14 residues. Germline loops: CDR1 LGHNA, CDR2 YSLEER. Trimming took 4 bases from V and 2 from J; bases not matched to a gene: 4. CDR3 region: CASSRGTGTYEQYV. For the CDR3, the DNA is TGCGCCAGCAGCCGCGGGACAGGTACCTACGAGCAGTACGTC.

The chain joins TRBV27 to TRBJ1-1; D uncertain. This CDR3 contains 15 residues. Trimming took off 1 base at V and 0 bases at J, with 9 bases between the two ends. Per germline, CDR1 MNHEY and CDR2 SMNVEV (reference sequence). CDR3 nucleotides: TGTGCCAGCAGTTTATACCCCGCAGTGAACACTGAAGCTTTCTTT. Translation: CASSLYPAVNTEAFF.

The chain links TRBV13 to TRBJ1-2, with 11 bases that match TRBD1. The trim removed 5 bases at V and 4 bases at J, leaving 3 bases unmatched. The CDR3 has 14 residues. Germline CDR1 PRHDT, CDR2 FYEKMQ (reference sequence). The CDR3 spells CASSPGQGVYGYTF. DNA of the CDR3: TGTGCCAGCAGCCCGGGACAGGGGGTCTATGGCTACACCTTC.

This chain links TRBV9 with TRBJ1-1; maybe TRBD1 (5 bases). The germline V gene has CDR1 SGDLS and CDR2 YYNGEE. The V and J ends lost 4 bases and 2 bases respectively, with 18 bases between them. The CDR3 has 16 amino acids. In DNA, the CDR3 is TGTGCCAGCAGCCTCGGGACGGGGAGGGGTAACACTGAAGCTTTCTTT. This encodes CASSLGTGRGNTEAFF. The entire variable domain, with the rest obtained from reference TRBV9 and TRBJ1-1, is as follows: DSGVTQTPKHLITATGQRVTLRCSPRSGDLSVYWYQQSLDQGLQFLIQYYNGEERAKGNILERFSAQQFPDLHSELNLSSLELGDSALYFCASSLGTGRGNTEAFFGQGTRLTVV.

The V call is TRBV7-3, the J call TRBJ2-7; 9 positions agree with TRBD1. V dropped 6 bases and J dropped 2; count of bases not matched to a gene: 14. CDR1 SGHTA and CDR2 FQGTGA come from the germline V gene. This CDR3 is built from 17 residues. The CDR3, as DNA: TGTGCCAGCAGTTCCGGGGGACAGGGAAGGACTACCTACGAGCAGTACGTC. Translating it yields CASSSGGQGRTTYEQYV.

The chain has TRBV4-3 and TRBJ2-3; D may be TRBD1 or TRBD2 (5 bases each). CDR1 and CDR2 from the germline V gene are LGHNA and YSLEER. Between the trimmed V and J ends, which lost 0 bases and 0 bases, there was a span of 13 bases. There are 17 residues in the CDR3. The CDR3 protein is CASSQDTGTSSTDTQYF. In nucleotides, the CDR3 is TGCGCCAGCAGCCAAGATACCGGGACGTCTAGCACAGATACGCAGTATTTT.

Details on this clone: The junction shows a germline mismatch at one end, possibly a read error. CDR3 region: CASSPKETGWDGVF. In DNA, the CDR3 is TGTGCCAGCAGTCCCAAGGAGACAGGGTGGGATGGGGTCTTC. The genes are TRBV27 and TRBJ2-1; TRBD1 agrees at 7 bases. Germline CDR1 and CDR2: MNHEY and SMNVEV (reference sequence). This CDR3 contains 14 residues.